The 30 T cell receptor beta chains listed next were all sequenced from one sample in a study of OX40 agonist ivuxolimab in advanced cancers. Sequenced by immunoSEQ multiplex PCR; TCRdb stores in-frame clones only, minus some. The table includes 25,000 to 35,000 clones, about 80% detected once. The sequenced sample was CD4+ or CD8+ T cells sorted from blood, obtained in a trial of the OX40 agonist ivuxolimab. The receptors were gathered from an adult with an advanced solid tumor such as melanoma, head and neck, liver or kidney cancer.

The chain has TRBV19 and TRBJ1-5; maybe TRBD1 (5 bases). CDR3 size: 15 residues. Germline V gene lookup returns CDR1 LNHDA and CDR2 SQIVND (reference sequence). V was clipped by 7 bases and J by 1 base, with 14 bases between them. The CDR3 DNA follows: TGTGCCAGTAACCCCGACAGTCAGAGCAATCAGCCCCAGCATTTT. Its translation is CASNPDSQSNQPQHF.

The chain employs TRBV5-1 and TRBJ2-3; unclear D gene. Trimming took off 5 bases at V and 4 bases at J, with 5 bases between the two ends. The CDR3 is made up of 11 amino acids. CDR1 and CDR2 from the germline V gene are SGHRS and YFSETQ. CDR3 nucleotides: TGCGCCAGCAGGAATGCAGATACGCAGTATTTT. This translates into CASRNADTQYF.

V gene TRBV10-3 combines with J gene TRBJ2-5; D perhaps matches TRBD2 (5 bases). The CDR3 consists of 13 residues. Germline V gene sequence: CDR1 ENHRY, CDR2 SYGVKD. Trimming pared 5 bases from V and 4 bases from J, leaving 11 bases between. The CDR3 region is CAISTSVSETQYF. The CDR3 region has the DNA TGTGCCATCAGTACTAGTGTATCAGAGACCCAGTACTTC.

This clone appeared once. The rearrangement links TRBV7-9 to TRBJ2-7; either TRBD1 or TRBD2 may supply D (6 bases each). Germline V gene sequence: CDR1 SEHNR, CDR2 FQNEAQ (reference sequence). The V gene lost 5 bases and the J gene lost 4 bases, with 12 bases spanning the gap. The CDR3 extends over 13 amino acids. CDR3 sequence (DNA): TGTGCCAGCAGCGTGGGGGGCAATTACGAGCAGTACTTC. Its protein is CASSVGGNYEQYF.

The chain combines TRBV19 with TRBJ1-6; a weak D match, TRBD1 (5 bases). This CDR3 region has 15 residues. V was shortened by 5 bases and J by 4 bases, with 12 bases between the two germline ends. The germline V gene encodes CDR1 LNHDA and CDR2 SQIVND (reference sequence). The CDR3 loop reads CASSPAGGYNSPLHF. The CDR3 coding sequence is TGTGCCAGTAGTCCTGCGGGGGGGTATAATTCACCCCTCCACTTT.

The chain links TRBV4-2 to TRBJ2-1; 8 positions agree with TRBD2. CDR3 size: 18 residues. Germline values: CDR1 LGHNA, CDR2 YNFKEQ. V dropped 1 base and J dropped 0; count of bases not matched to a gene: 8. The CDR3 loop is CASSQVVSGGDSYNEQFF. CDR3 bases: TGTGCCAGCAGCCAAGTTGTAAGCGGGGGAGACTCCTACAATGAGCAGTTCTTC.

This clone was picked up a small number of times. The chain recombines TRBV19 with TRBJ2-1, with D possibly being TRBD2 (7 bases). Between the trimmed V and J ends, which lost 1 base and 7 bases, there was a span of 14 bases. Germline assignment: CDR1 LNHDA and CDR2 SQIVND (reference sequence). The CDR3 is 15 amino acids. CDR3 loop: CASSIVVGGRNEQFF. The CDR3 nucleotides are TGTGCCAGTAGTATAGTGGTGGGGGGGCGAAATGAGCAGTTCTTC. The full variable domain, rest sourced from reference TRBV19 and TRBJ2-1, is DGGITQSPKYLFRKEGQNVTLSCEQNLNHDAMYWYRQDPGQGLRLIYYSQIVNDFQKGDIAEGYSVSREKKESFPLTVTSAQKNPTAFYLCASSIVVGGRNEQFFGPGTRLTVL.

This clone occurred a few times. This sequence joins TRBV29-1 and TRBJ1-1; 7 bases match TRBD1. The germline V gene has CDR1 SQVTM and CDR2 ANQGSEA. This CDR3 contains 13 residues. The J segment lost 8 bases and the V segment lost 0 bases, leaving 6 bases of the junction unmatched. This CDR3 is CSVEDPLDREAFF. The CDR3 DNA is TGCAGCGTTGAAGATCCGTTGGACAGGGAAGCTTTCTTT.

The sample holds a few counts of this clone. The genes are TRBV6-5 and TRBJ2-7; a possible D gene is TRBD1 (6 bases). CDR1 MNHEY and CDR2 SVGAGI come from the germline V gene. The CDR3 spans 15 residues. Between the trimmed V and J ends, which lost 2 bases and 4 bases, there was a span of 15 bases. The CDR3 loop is CASSYRAGDMYEQYF. CDR3 DNA sequence: TGTGCCAGCAGTTACAGGGCAGGGGATATGTACGAGCAGTACTTC.

In its sample, this clone was seen a few times. The chain carries TRBV6-5 and TRBJ2-1; 11 bases fit TRBD1. Germline V lookup: CDR1 MNHEY, CDR2 SVGAGI. J lost 8 bases, V lost 6 bases, and 9 bases had no gene match. The CDR3 extends over 15 amino acids. The CDR3 sequence: CASSRGTGGRDEQFF. Here the CDR3 DNA reads TGTGCCAGCAGCAGAGGGACAGGGGGTCGCGATGAGCAGTTCTTC.

This clone was picked up one time. The chain couples TRBV7-3 to TRBJ2-5; 9 nucleotides match TRBD2. The CDR3 length is 16 residues. Trimming cost V 5 bases and J 1 base; bases outside gene matches: 8. CDR1 is SGHTA and CDR2 is FQGTGA in the germline V gene. CDR3 amino acids: CASSPGGAGGQETQYF. The CDR3 nucleotides read TGTGCCAGCAGCCCCGGGGGAGCGGGGGGCCAAGAGACCCAGTACTTC.

V gene TRBV6-1 combines with J gene TRBJ1-1; no firm D call. Germline assignment: CDR1 MNHNS and CDR2 SASEGT. Trimming pared 6 bases from V and 5 bases from J, leaving 13 bases between. The CDR3 has 13 residues. The CDR3 DNA reads TGTGCCAGCAGGGATACCTCTTGGACTGAAGCTTTCTTT. Its translation: CASRDTSWTEAFF.

The chain recombines TRBV6-6 with TRBJ1-6, with TRBD1 identical over 8 bases. Germline CDR1 and CDR2: MNHNY and SVGAGI (reference sequence). Losses at the gene ends were 2 bases for V and 11 bases for J; bases not matched to a gene: 5. This CDR3 has 14 amino acids. The CDR3 DNA is TGTGCCAGCAGTTACCGAAACAGGGGGACACCCCTCCACTTT. The encoded protein is CASSYRNRGTPLHF.

To note about this clone: At one of its ends the junction is not consistent with the germline gene, which may arise from a read error. The J gene is TRBJ1-6, the V gene TRBV30, with D perhaps matching TRBD1 (6 bases). CDR3 size: 14 residues. Germline-derived CDR1 and CDR2 are GTSNPN and SVGIG (reference sequence). The CDR3 loop reads CAWGVIGGRSPLHF. The CDR3 coding sequence is TGTGCCTGGGGTGTAATAGGGGGACGATCACCCCTCCACTTT.

This clone appeared once. The chain uses TRBV5-1 and TRBJ2-3; TRBD1 aligns across 8 bases. The CDR3 contains 14 residues. Looked up from germline, CDR1 is SGHRS and CDR2 is YFSETQ. Germline trimming cut 4 bases from V and 6 bases from J; bases unmatched to any gene: 7. The CDR3 sequence: CASSLQTGADTQYF. DNA of the CDR3: TGCGCCAGCAGCCTACAGACAGGGGCTGATACGCAGTATTTT.

The chain couples TRBV4-1 to TRBJ2-7, with D unresolved. The CDR3 contains 15 residues. V lost 4 bases and J lost 6, with 19 bases in between. Germline CDR1 reads MGHRA; CDR2 reads YSYEKL. The DNA of the CDR3 is TGCGCCAGCAGCCCCGGACCCGACGCAGTTCGCGAGCAGTACTTC. Translated, it gives CASSPGPDAVREQYF.

The V gene is TRBV19, the J gene TRBJ2-3; 8 nucleotides line up with TRBD2. The V gene end was trimmed by 5 bases and the J gene end by 0 bases; junction bases not matched to a gene: 4. CDR1 is LNHDA, CDR2 SQIVND, per germline (reference sequence). The CDR3 has 15 residues. The CDR3 sequence: CASSPKRGSTDTQYF. CDR3 nucleotide sequence: TGTGCCAGTAGTCCAAAGCGGGGGAGCACAGATACGCAGTATTTT.

The V gene is TRBV5-1, the J gene TRBJ1-1, with 9 bases aligning to TRBD1. The CDR3 length is 15 residues. CDR1 and CDR2 from the germline V gene are SGHRS and YFSETQ. Losses at the gene ends were 4 bases for V and 1 base for J; bases not matched to a gene: 5. The CDR3: CASSITTGGNTEAFF. Here the CDR3 DNA reads TGCGCCAGCAGCATCACGACAGGGGGGAACACTGAAGCTTTCTTT.

The J gene is TRBJ1-2, the V gene TRBV6-5; D is unclear. Deletions cut 3 bases from V and 3 bases from J, with 11 bases between. Per germline, CDR1 MNHEY and CDR2 SVGAGI. CDR3 size: 14 residues. The CDR3 coding sequence is TGTGCCAGCAGTTATTCCTGGCAGTACTATGGCTACACCTTC. This encodes CASSYSWQYYGYTF.

The genes are TRBV5-1 and TRBJ2-1; 11 nucleotides line up with TRBD2. V lost 4 bases and J lost 0; bases outside the gene matches: 3. The CDR3 has 16 amino acids. From germline, CDR1 is SGHRS and CDR2 YFSETQ. The CDR3 loop reads CASSLSGGASYNEQFF. The CDR3 DNA sequence: TGCGCCAGCAGCCTTAGCGGGGGGGCCTCCTACAATGAGCAGTTCTTC.

This clone was recorded once. V usage is TRBV6-5 and J usage is TRBJ1-6; no firm D call. CDR1 is MNHEY and CDR2 is SVGAGI in the germline V gene. The CDR3 has 16 residues. Trimming removed 0 bases at V and 8 bases at J, with 14 bases between. In DNA form, the CDR3 reads TGTGCCAGCAGTTACTCGGGCACGACGTCCCATTCACCCCTCCACTTT. This codes for CASSYSGTTSHSPLHF.

V gene TRBV7-5 combines with J gene TRBJ1-1; the table's D call, TRBD1, has no DNA check behind it. TRBV7-5 is classified as a pseudogene. CDR3 length: 15 residues. The CDR3 loop is CARSLGGAYSTEAFF. DNA for the CDR3: TGTGCCAGAAGCTTAGGTGGTGCATACAGCACTGAAGCTTTCTTT.

The V gene is TRBV28, the J gene TRBJ1-6; D is unclear. The CDR3 runs to 15 residues. V gave up 1 base and J gave up 9 bases, with 13 bases separating them. Germline V CDR1 and CDR2: MDHEN, SYDVKM. CDR3 in DNA: TGTGCCAGCAGTTTATTACTGGGATCCACTTCACCCCTCCACTTT. Protein: CASSLLLGSTSPLHF.

The genes are TRBV5-4 and TRBJ2-7; 11 nucleotides agree with TRBD2. V shed 4 bases and J 3 bases; nucleotides not matched to a gene: 9. The CDR3 is made up of 16 amino acids. CDR1 is SGHNT, CDR2 YYREEE, per germline (reference sequence). CDR3 nucleotides: TGTGCCAGCAGCGAACAACTAGCGGGGGCGAGCTACGAGCAGTACTTC. Its translation: CASSEQLAGASYEQYF.

This chain joins TRBV30 and TRBJ1-6; D remains unclear. This CDR3 has 13 residues. V gave up 5 bases and J gave up 6 bases, with 11 bases separating them. Germline CDR1 GTSNPN, CDR2 SVGIG (reference sequence). The CDR3 DNA reads TGTGCCTGGGCCAAGCAGAGTAATTCACCCCTCCACTTT. Residues: CAWAKQSNSPLHF.

The V call is TRBV7-9, the J call TRBJ2-1, with D tentatively TRBD1 or TRBD2 (5 bases each). Trimming took 3 bases from V and 13 from J, leaving 16 bases between them. The CDR3 is made up of 13 amino acids. Germline V gene data show CDR1 as SEHNR and CDR2 as FQNEAQ (reference sequence). The CDR3 sequence is CASSFPPPGPQFF. As DNA, the CDR3 is TGTGCCAGCAGCTTCCCCCCCCCGGGACCACAGTTCTTC.

The chain is built from TRBV5-1 and TRBJ1-2, with D unresolved. Trimming took 0 bases from V and 4 from J, leaving 7 bases between them. Germline CDR1 and CDR2: SGHRS and YFSETQ. The CDR3 is 13 residues long. CDR3 DNA: TGCGCCAGCAGCTTGGGCGGGCTCTATGGCTACACCTTC. Protein product: CASSLGGLYGYTF.

The V and J genes are TRBV19 and TRBJ1-1, with D uncertain. The CDR3 sequence is 14 residues long. The V end lost 1 base, the J end lost 4 bases, and 10 bases lay between the germline ends. Germline V lookup: CDR1 LNHDA, CDR2 SQIVND (reference sequence). Written as DNA, the CDR3 is TGTGCCAGTAGTATAGCGAGCGGTCGCACTGAAGCTTTCTTT. As protein: CASSIASGRTEAFF.

The chain employs TRBV7-9 and TRBJ1-1; D uncertain. Germline loops: CDR1 SEHNR, CDR2 FQNEAQ (reference sequence). V was clipped by 1 base and J by 10 bases, with 10 bases between them. The CDR3 totals 12 residues. This CDR3 reads CASSLVGLSAFF. The DNA for the CDR3 is TGTGCCAGCAGCTTAGTTGGGTTGTCAGCTTTCTTT. The whole variable domain, filled in from reference TRBV7-9 and TRBJ1-1, reads DTGVSQNPRHKITKRGQNVTFRCDPISEHNRLYWYRQTLGQGPEFLTYFQNEAQLEKSRLLSDRFSAERPKGSFSTLEIQRTEQGDSAMYLCASSLVGLSAFFGQGTRLTVV.

The gene calls are TRBV28 and TRBJ2-3; 11 bases are shared with TRBD1. V shed 5 bases and J 2 bases; nucleotides not matched to a gene: 12. Germline CDR1 MDHEN, CDR2 SYDVKM. The CDR3 is made up of 18 amino acids. The CDR3 DNA reads TGTGCCAGCAGTCCTCATGCCTTGGGACAGGGGGACACAGATACGCAGTATTTT. The encoded protein is CASSPHALGQGDTDTQYF.